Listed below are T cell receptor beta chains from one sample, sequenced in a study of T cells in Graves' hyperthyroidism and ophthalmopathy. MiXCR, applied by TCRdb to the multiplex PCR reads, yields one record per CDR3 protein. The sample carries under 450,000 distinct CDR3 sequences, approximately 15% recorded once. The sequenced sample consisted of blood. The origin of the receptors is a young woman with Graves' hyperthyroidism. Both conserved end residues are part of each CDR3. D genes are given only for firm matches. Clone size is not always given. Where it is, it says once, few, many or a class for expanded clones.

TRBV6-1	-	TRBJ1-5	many	CASSYSHSNQPQHF	TGTGCCAGCAGTTATTCACATAGCAATCAGCCCCAGCATTTT
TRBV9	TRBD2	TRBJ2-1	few	CASSVEAGSSYNEQFF	TGTGCCAGCAGCGTGGAAGCGGGAAGCTCCTACAATGAGCAGTTCTTC
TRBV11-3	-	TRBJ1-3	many	CASSLGQSSGNTIYF	TGTGCCAGCAGCTTAGGACAAAGCTCTGGAAACACCATATATTTT
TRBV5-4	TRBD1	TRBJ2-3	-	CASKQGTAGQPSAQYF	TGTGCCAGCAAACAGGGGACAGCCGGTCAGCCGAGTGCGCAGTATTTT
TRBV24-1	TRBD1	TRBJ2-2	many	CATSSFPGQTTNTGELFF	TGTGCCACTAGTAGTTTCCCGGGACAGACGACGAACACCGGGGAGCTGTTTTTT
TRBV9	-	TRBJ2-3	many	CASSVSGFRSTDTQYF	TGTGCCAGCAGCGTCAGCGGTTTCCGTAGCACAGATACGCAGTATTTT
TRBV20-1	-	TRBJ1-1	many	CSASGQVNTEAFF	TGCAGTGCCTCGGGACAAGTGAACACTGAAGCTTTCTTT
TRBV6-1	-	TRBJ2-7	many	CASSPQVNYEQYF	TGTGCCAGCAGCCCTCAGGTTAACTACGAGCAGTACTTC
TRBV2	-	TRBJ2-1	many	CASNLLGHEQFF	TGTGCCAGCAATCTTTTAGGCCATGAGCAGTTCTTC
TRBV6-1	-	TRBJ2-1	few	CASSSSTATFYNEQFF	TGTGCCAGCAGTTCGTCGACGGCCACCTTCTACAATGAGCAGTTCTTC
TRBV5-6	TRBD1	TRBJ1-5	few	CAREGQGKIQPQHF	TGTGCCAGAGAGGGACAGGGAAAAATCCAGCCCCAGCATTTT
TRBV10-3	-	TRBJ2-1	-	CAISEDSGRAALKQFF	TGTGCCATCAGTGAGGACAGTGGTCGGGCGGCCCTAAAGCAGTTCTTC
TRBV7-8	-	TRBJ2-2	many	CASSFLRLANTGELFF	TGTGCCAGCAGCTTTCTGCGACTAGCGAACACCGGGGAGCTGTTTTTT
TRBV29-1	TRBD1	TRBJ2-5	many	CSVAQGSETQYF	TGCAGCGTGGCACAGGGGAGTGAGACCCAGTACTTC
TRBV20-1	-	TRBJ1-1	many	CSAPPGRNTEAFF	TGCAGTGCTCCCCCAGGGCGGAACACTGAAGCTTTCTTT
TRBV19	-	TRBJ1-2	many	CASSPPPRQDTNYGYTF	TGTGCCAGTAGTCCCCCTCCTCGACAGGATACTAACTATGGCTACACCTTC
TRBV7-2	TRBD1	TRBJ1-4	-	CASSLIRGRTRLFF	TGTGCCAGCAGCTTAATCAGGGGGCGAACAAGACTGTTTTTT
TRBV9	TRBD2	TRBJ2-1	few	CASSAKTSIGEQFF	TGTGCCAGCAGCGCGAAGACTAGCATCGGTGAGCAGTTCTTC
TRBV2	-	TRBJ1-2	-	CASNRGVARYGYTF	TGTGCCAGCAACCGGGGGGTGGCTCGCTATGGCTACACCTTC
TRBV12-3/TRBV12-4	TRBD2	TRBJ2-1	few	CASSLTSGFYNEQFF	TGTGCCAGCAGCTTGACTAGCGGGTTTTACAATGAGCAGTTCTTC
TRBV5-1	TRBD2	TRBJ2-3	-	CASSPRLAGGPADTQYF	TGCGCCAGCAGCCCTCGACTAGCGGGAGGGCCTGCAGATACGCAGTATTTT
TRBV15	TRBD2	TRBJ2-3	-	CATSSGLAGFTDTQYF	TGTGCCACCAGCAGTGGGCTAGCGGGATTCACAGATACGCAGTATTTT
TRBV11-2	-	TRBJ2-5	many	CASSPRTTRGQETQYF	TGTGCCAGCAGCCCACGGACGACAAGGGGGCAAGAGACCCAGTACTTC